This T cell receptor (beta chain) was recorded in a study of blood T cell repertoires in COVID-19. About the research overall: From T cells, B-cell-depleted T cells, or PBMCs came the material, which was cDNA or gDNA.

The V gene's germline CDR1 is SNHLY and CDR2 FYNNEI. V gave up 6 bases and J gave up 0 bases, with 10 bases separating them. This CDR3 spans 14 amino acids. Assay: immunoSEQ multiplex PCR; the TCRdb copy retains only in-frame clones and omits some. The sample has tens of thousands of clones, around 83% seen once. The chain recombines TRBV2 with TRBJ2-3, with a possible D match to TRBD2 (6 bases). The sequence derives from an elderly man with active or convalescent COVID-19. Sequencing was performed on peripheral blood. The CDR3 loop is CASRDGGSTDTQYF. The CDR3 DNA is TGTGCCAGCAGGGACGGGGGAAGCACAGATACGCAGTATTTT. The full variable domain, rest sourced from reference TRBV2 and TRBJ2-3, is EPEVTQTPSHQVTQMGQEVILRCVPISNHLYFYWYRQILGQKVEFLVSFYNNEISEKSEIFDDQFSVERPDGSNFTLKIRSTKLEDSAMYFCASRDGGSTDTQYFGPGTRLTVL.